These 8 T cell receptor beta chains were sequenced from one sample in a study of cytomegalovirus exposure and HLA in healthy donors. Amplification used 60 Vbeta primers and 13 Jbeta primers. Generated by immunoSEQ multiplex PCR, the TCRdb table keeps only in-frame clones and is missing some. The data contain roughly 180,000 clones, 84% of them singletons. The specimen was PBMCs. The source of these receptors is a man aged 30-40 years in good health and CMV-seronegative.

The gene calls are TRBV2 and TRBJ2-7, with 8 positions matching TRBD1. V shed 8 bases, J shed 5 bases, and the junction held 8 bases outside the gene matches. The CDR3 runs to 13 residues. Germline CDR1 SNHLY, CDR2 FYNNEI. CDR3 in DNA: TGTGCCAGCGCCGAGACAGGGGTCGACGAGCAGTACTTC. As protein: CASAETGVDEQYF. Drawing the rest from reference TRBV2 and TRBJ2-7, the complete variable domain is EPEVTQTPSHQVTQMGQEVILRCVPISNHLYFYWYRQILGQKVEFLVSFYNNEISEKSEIFDDQFSVERPDGSNFTLKIRSTKLEDSAMYFCASAETGVDEQYFGPGTRLTVT.

This clone came up a few times. The chain has TRBV6-5 and TRBJ2-1; 7 bases line up with TRBD1. Germline CDR1 is MNHEY and CDR2 is SVGAGI. CDR3 length: 15 residues. The V and J ends lost 5 bases and 3 bases, in that order; junction bases with no gene match: 7. The CDR3 loop reads CASSHNRGHYNEQFF. CDR3 DNA: TGTGCCAGCAGTCACAACAGGGGACACTACAATGAGCAGTTCTTC.

This clone appeared a few times. V is TRBV6-7 and J is TRBJ2-7; perhaps TRBD1 as D (5 bases). TRBV6-7 is marked as an open reading frame, function uncertain. The CDR3 totals 13 residues. The ends were cut back, 3 bases at V and 2 bases at J, with 8 bases in the middle. CDR3 coding DNA: TGTGCCAGCAGTTATAGGGGTGCCTACGAGCAGTACTTC. Residues: CASSYRGAYEQYF.

CDR3 protein: CASDPEGGRAGEQFF. The CDR3 bases are TGTGCCAGCGACCCGGAGGGCGGGAGGGCCGGTGAGCAGTTCTTC. The chain couples TRBV6-1 to TRBJ2-1; 9 nucleotides match TRBD2. Trimming took 8 bases from V and 9 from J; bases not matched to a gene: 14. The germline CDR1 and CDR2 sequences are MNHNS and SASEGT. The CDR3 covers 15 residues.

The V call is TRBV5-1, the J call TRBJ2-1; D is unresolved. This CDR3 has 14 residues. CDR1 is SGHRS, CDR2 YFSETQ, per germline. Trimming stripped 0 bases from V and 3 bases from J, with 7 bases between. The DNA of the CDR3 is TGCGCCAGCAGCTTGGGGGCCGGCTACAATGAGCAGTTCTTC. It yields the protein CASSLGAGYNEQFF. Together with reference TRBV5-1 and TRBJ2-1, the CDR3 gives the full variable domain: KAGVTQTPRYLIKTRGQQVTLSCSPISGHRSVSWYQQTPGQGLQFLFEYFSETQRNKGNFPGRFSGRQFSNSRSEMNVSTLELGDSALYLCASSLGAGYNEQFFGPGTRLTVL.

The CDR3 reads CASSGSTGNYGYTF. The CDR3 DNA reads as TGTGCCAGCAGTGGAAGTACAGGGAACTATGGCTACACCTTC. This chain uses TRBV2 with TRBJ1-2; tentative D call: TRBD1 (6 bases). V was pared by 4 bases and J by 2 bases, with 11 bases between. CDR1 and CDR2 from the germline V gene are SNHLY and FYNNEI. CDR3 length: 14 amino acids.

The rearrangement uses TRBV13 and TRBJ2-7; D possibly corresponds to TRBD1 (5 bases). The V end was cut by 1 base, the J end by 7 bases, with 11 bases between. The length of the CDR3 is 13 residues. The germline CDR1 and CDR2 sequences are PRHDT and FYEKMQ (reference sequence). The CDR3 coding sequence is TGTGCCAGCAGCTTAGACATTTCAGGGGAGCAGTACTTC. Its translation: CASSLDISGEQYF.

The chain is built from TRBV5-8 and TRBJ2-3, with TRBD2 matching over 7 bases. CDR1 is SGHTS and CDR2 is YDEGEE in the germline V gene. V lost 1 base, J lost 0 bases, and 2 bases stayed unmatched. There are 15 residues in the CDR3. The CDR3 loop is CASSLLAASTDTQYF. The CDR3 DNA follows: TGTGCCAGCAGCTTGCTAGCGGCTAGCACAGATACGCAGTATTTT.